The following is a TCR beta chain sequence with its context. The sample comes from a study of CDR3 diversity in severe acne. The V end lost 5 bases, the J end lost 2 bases, and 12 bases lay between the germline ends. There are 15 residues in the CDR3. Germline V gene lookup returns CDR1 MNHEY and CDR2 SVGAGI. TCRdb re-called the PCR reads with MiXCR, one entry per CDR3 protein. The profile shows roughly 79,000 distinct CDR3 sequences, approximately 49% of them singletons. Sequenced: blood. This TCR was sampled from a male donor with severe acne vulgaris. V usage is TRBV6-5 and J usage is TRBJ2-2; D might be TRBD1 (6 bases). The CDR3 loop is CASSPNRANTGELFF. CDR3 DNA: TGTGCCAGCAGTCCAAACAGGGCAAACACCGGGGAGCTGTTTTTT.